Listed here are 26 T cell receptor beta chains from one sample, sequenced in a study of blood T cell repertoires in COVID-19. TCRdb keeps only in-frame clones here, not all; method: immunoSEQ multiplex PCR. The data contain more than 150,000 clones, 80% to 90% of them seen just once; the ten biggest clones take up roughly 12%. The sample consisted of peripheral blood. The receptors here all came from a woman aged 80 or over with COVID-19, enrolled during active disease.

This chain joins TRBV5-1 and TRBJ2-7, with D uncertain. Trimming removed 0 bases from V and 2 bases from J, with 9 bases in between. The CDR3 is made up of 14 amino acids. Germline CDR1 reads SGHRS; CDR2 reads YFSETQ. The CDR3 DNA sequence: TGCGCCAGCAGCTTGGCCCCAGTGACCTACGAGCAGTACTTC. Encoded protein: CASSLAPVTYEQYF. Drawing the rest from reference TRBV5-1 and TRBJ2-7, the complete variable domain is KAGVTQTPRYLIKTRGQQVTLSCSPISGHRSVSWYQQTPGQGLQFLFEYFSETQRNKGNFPGRFSGRQFSNSRSEMNVSTLELGDSALYLCASSLAPVTYEQYFGPGTRLTVT.

The rearrangement links TRBV5-4 to TRBJ1-1; 8 nucleotides match TRBD1. CDR3 length equals 15 residues. Per germline, CDR1 SGHNT and CDR2 YYREEE (reference sequence). V was pared by 4 bases and J by 3 bases, with 8 bases of the junction left unmatched. The CDR3 DNA sequence: TGTGCCAGCAGCAGGGAGGCAGGGGGCCACACTGAAGCTTTCTTT. It is translated as CASSREAGGHTEAFF.

The J gene is TRBJ2-3, the V gene TRBV2; maybe TRBD2 (6 bases). Germline CDR1 SNHLY, CDR2 FYNNEI. Trimming took 1 base from V and 3 from J, leaving 11 bases between them. The CDR3 contains 15 residues. As DNA, the CDR3 is TGTGCCAGCAGTGAAGGAGCGGGTCTAACAGATACGCAGTATTTT. Amino acids: CASSEGAGLTDTQYF.

V usage is TRBV11-1 and J usage is TRBJ2-1, with a weak D call TRBD2 (6 bases). Trimming removed 5 bases from V and 0 bases from J, with 14 bases in between. The CDR3 runs to 16 residues. The germline V gene encodes CDR1 SGHAT and CDR2 FQDESV (reference sequence). The CDR3 spells CASSVSGRHSYNEQFF. CDR3 DNA sequence: TGTGCCAGCAGCGTTAGCGGCCGCCACTCCTACAATGAGCAGTTCTTC.

In DNA, the CDR3 is TGTGCCAGCAGCTTGGCGGACAGGGCCGGGGAGCTGTTTTTT. Amino acids: CASSLADRAGELFF. This chain links TRBV5-6 with TRBJ2-2, with 8 bases fitting TRBD1. Losses at the gene ends were 0 bases for V and 6 bases for J; bases not matched to a gene: 1. CDR1 is SGHDT and CDR2 is YYEEEE in the germline V gene. The length of the CDR3 is 14 residues.

The chain recombines TRBV27 with TRBJ1-1; no firm D call. CDR3 length: 16 amino acids. V was pared by 3 bases and J by 1 base, with 15 bases between. Germline V lookup: CDR1 MNHEY, CDR2 SMNVEV (reference sequence). Here the CDR3 reads CASSLQLITPNTEAFF. The CDR3, as DNA: TGTGCCAGCAGTTTGCAACTAATAACCCCGAACACTGAAGCTTTCTTT.

The CDR3 region has the DNA TGTGCCACCGCGAGGGCTTCTAGCACAGATACGCAGTATTTT. It is translated as CATARASSTDTQYF. The rearrangement links TRBV28 to TRBJ2-3, with D possibly TRBD2 on 5 matching bases. This CDR3 region has 14 residues. V gave up 10 bases and J gave up 0 bases, with 14 bases separating them. Germline CDR1 MDHEN, CDR2 SYDVKM.

V is TRBV7-3 and J is TRBJ1-5; 8 bases align to TRBD1. CDR1 SGHTA and CDR2 FQGTGA come from the germline V gene. Trimming at V came to 3 bases and at J to 5 bases, leaving 9 bases not matched to a gene. The CDR3 length is 16 residues. The CDR3 sequence: CASSLRTGRPHQPQHF. As DNA, the CDR3 is TGTGCCAGCAGCTTGAGGACAGGGAGACCCCATCAGCCCCAGCATTTT.

The rearrangement uses TRBV24-1 and TRBJ2-1, with 13 bases aligning to TRBD2. The CDR3 extends over 16 amino acids. Germline loops: CDR1 KGHDR, CDR2 SFDVKD. The ends lost 4 bases at V and 6 bases at J; junction bases unmatched: 5. The CDR3 bases are TGTGCCACCAGTGACACCGGGACTAGCGGGGCCAATGAGCAGTTCTTC. Translated, it gives CATSDTGTSGANEQFF.

This chain uses TRBV28 with TRBJ2-5, with D possibly TRBD2 on 7 matching bases. Germline V lookup: CDR1 MDHEN, CDR2 SYDVKM. V was shortened by 3 bases and J by 7 bases, with 18 bases between the two germline ends. This CDR3 spans 15 amino acids. In DNA, the CDR3 is TGTGCCAGCAGTTTGGCGGGGGCGGGAAGCGGGACCCAGTACTTC. Amino acid sequence: CASSLAGAGSGTQYF.

Written as DNA, the CDR3 is TGTGCCAGCAGCCGGCGAAAGGGACTAGCGGGAATCTCCTACGAGCAGTACTTC. Protein product: CASSRRKGLAGISYEQYF. The J gene is TRBJ2-7, the V gene TRBV9; 13 nucleotides agree with TRBD2. This CDR3 spans 18 amino acids. V lost 4 bases and J lost 0; bases outside the gene matches: 10. Germline CDR1 is SGDLS and CDR2 is YYNGEE. Full variable domain (missing parts from reference TRBV9 and TRBJ2-7): DSGVTQTPKHLITATGQRVTLRCSPRSGDLSVYWYQQSLDQGLQFLIQYYNGEERAKGNILERFSAQQFPDLHSELNLSSLELGDSALYFCASSRRKGLAGISYEQYFGPGTRLTVT.

This chain links TRBV6-6 with TRBJ1-6, with 8 bases that match TRBD1. This CDR3 spans 15 amino acids. After removal of 0 bases from V and 10 bases from J, the junction contained 5 bases not matched to a gene. Germline V gene sequence: CDR1 MNHNY, CDR2 SVGAGI (reference sequence). This CDR3 is CASSYSQPGGSPLHF. CDR3 nucleotide sequence: TGTGCCAGCAGTTACTCCCAACCAGGGGGCTCACCCCTCCACTTT.

The rearrangement links TRBV7-9 to TRBJ2-2, with a weak D call TRBD2 (6 bases). V gave up 10 bases and J gave up 3 bases, with 15 bases separating them. The V gene's germline CDR1 is SEHNR and CDR2 FQNEAQ (reference sequence). The CDR3 is 14 residues long. This chain's CDR3 is CATTQRGYTGELFF. CDR3 DNA: TGTGCCACCACCCAACGGGGGTACACCGGGGAGCTGTTTTTT.

The chain combines TRBV6-5 with TRBJ1-2, with 10 bases lining up with TRBD1. Germline V gene data show CDR1 as MNHEY and CDR2 as SVGAGI. The J segment lost 4 bases and the V segment lost 5 bases, leaving 7 bases of the junction unmatched. The CDR3 has 15 amino acids. CDR3 loop: CASSPRDRGGYGYTF. CDR3 bases: TGTGCCAGCAGTCCCCGGGACAGGGGTGGCTATGGCTACACCTTC.

The rearrangement links TRBV5-4 to TRBJ1-6; 8 nucleotides match TRBD1. The CDR3 is made up of 14 amino acids. V was pared by 2 bases and J by 9 bases, with 4 bases of the junction left unmatched. CDR1 and CDR2 from the germline V gene are SGHNT and YYREEE (reference sequence). The CDR3 DNA reads as TGTGCCAGCAGCTTCGGACAGGGAGGTTCACCCCTCCACTTT. Translated, it gives CASSFGQGGSPLHF. Variable domain in full (rest from reference TRBV5-4 and TRBJ1-6): ETGVTQSPTHLIKTRGQQVTLRCSSQSGHNTVSWYQQALGQGPQFIFQYYREEENGRGNFPPRFSGLQFPNYSSELNVNALELDDSALYLCASSFGQGGSPLHFGNGTRLTVT.

The chain carries TRBV4-1 and TRBJ2-3; 13 bases agree with TRBD2. The CDR3 contains 16 residues. The V segment lost 3 bases and the J segment 2 bases; nucleotides outside the gene matches: 2. CDR1 and CDR2 from the germline V gene are MGHRA and YSYEKL. The CDR3 loop reads CASSQGTSGTTDTQYF. In nucleotides, the CDR3 is TGCGCCAGCAGCCAGGGGACTAGCGGGACCACAGATACGCAGTATTTT.

The chain recombines TRBV7-9 with TRBJ2-3, with TRBD2 identical over 7 bases. Germline CDR1 is SEHNR and CDR2 is FQNEAQ (reference sequence). The CDR3 runs to 15 residues. The V gene end was trimmed by 5 bases and the J gene end by 5 bases; junction bases not matched to a gene: 10. In DNA, the CDR3 is TGTGCCAGCAGCCCCCGACGGGAGGAGGGAGATACGCAGTATTTT. This codes for CASSPRREEGDTQYF.

The chain combines TRBV7-2 with TRBJ2-1, with a weak D call TRBD2 (6 bases). Per germline, CDR1 SGHTA and CDR2 FQGNSA. This CDR3 contains 13 residues. V shed 3 bases and J shed 16 bases, with 19 bases lying between them. The CDR3 region has the DNA TGTGCCAGCAGCTTTTCGGAGGGCGCCAATACATTCTTC. Its translation is CASSFSEGANTFF. Full variable domain (missing parts from reference TRBV7-2 and TRBJ2-1): GAGVSQSPSNKVTEKGKDVELRCDPISGHTALYWYRQSLGQGLEFLIYFQGNSAPDKSGLPSDRFSAERTGGSVSTLTIQRTQQEDSAVYLCASSFSEGANTFFGPGTRLTVL.

This chain joins TRBV27 and TRBJ1-2; 8 bases align to TRBD1. The CDR3 contains 13 residues. Per germline, CDR1 MNHEY and CDR2 SMNVEV (reference sequence). The V and J ends lost 8 bases and 6 bases, in that order; junction bases with no gene match: 8. The CDR3 DNA is TGTGCCAGCGGCCTAGACAGGGGTGATGGCTACACCTTC. This sequence encodes CASGLDRGDGYTF.

This chain joins TRBV7-9 and TRBJ1-1; D remains ambiguous. The length of the CDR3 is 13 residues. Trimming took 1 base from V and 0 from J, leaving 3 bases between them. Germline CDR1 reads SEHNR; CDR2 reads FQNEAQ (reference sequence). In nucleotides, the CDR3 is TGTGCCAGCAGCTTAGATATGAACACTGAAGCTTTCTTT. Protein product: CASSLDMNTEAFF. The variable domain in full, completed from reference TRBV7-9 and TRBJ1-1, reads DTGVSQNPRHKITKRGQNVTFRCDPISEHNRLYWYRQTLGQGPEFLTYFQNEAQLEKSRLLSDRFSAERPKGSFSTLEIQRTEQGDSAMYLCASSLDMNTEAFFGQGTRLTVV.

The chain recombines TRBV27 with TRBJ2-1; 7 bases map to TRBD2. Germline values: CDR1 MNHEY, CDR2 SMNVEV (reference sequence). CDR3 size: 15 residues. With 4 bases clipped from V and 0 bases from J, the junction kept 3 bases outside the gene matches. The CDR3 loop reads CASSWRESSYNEQFF. The CDR3 coding sequence is TGTGCCAGCAGTTGGCGGGAGAGCTCCTACAATGAGCAGTTCTTC.

The J gene is TRBJ1-1, the V gene TRBV5-6; D is unresolved. V shed 0 bases and J shed 5 bases, with 5 bases lying between them. Per germline, CDR1 SGHDT and CDR2 YYEEEE. The CDR3 is 12 residues long. The CDR3 loop is CASSLGQTEAFF. Written as DNA, the CDR3 is TGTGCCAGCAGCTTGGGACAAACTGAAGCTTTCTTT.

The rearrangement links TRBV9 to TRBJ1-1; D ambiguous. The CDR3 extends over 13 amino acids. V was shortened by 0 bases and J by 4 bases, with 7 bases between the two germline ends. Germline V gene lookup returns CDR1 SGDLS and CDR2 YYNGEE. The CDR3 reads CASSVGGSTEAFF. The CDR3 bases are TGTGCCAGCAGCGTAGGAGGTAGCACTGAAGCTTTCTTT.

The chain combines TRBV5-1 with TRBJ1-3; 9 bases map to TRBD1. This CDR3 has 15 amino acids. Losses at the gene ends were 4 bases for V and 3 bases for J; bases not matched to a gene: 5. Germline CDR1 reads SGHRS; CDR2 reads YFSETQ. The CDR3 sequence is CASSRDRGNGNTIYF. CDR3 bases: TGCGCCAGCAGCCGCGACAGGGGGAATGGAAACACCATATATTTT. The entire variable domain, with the rest obtained from reference TRBV5-1 and TRBJ1-3, is as follows: KAGVTQTPRYLIKTRGQQVTLSCSPISGHRSVSWYQQTPGQGLQFLFEYFSETQRNKGNFPGRFSGRQFSNSRSEMNVSTLELGDSALYLCASSRDRGNGNTIYFGEGSWLTVV.

The chain recombines TRBV6-1 with TRBJ2-2; weak D call: TRBD2 (7 bases). Trimming stripped 2 bases from V and 3 bases from J, with 13 bases between. Looked up from germline, CDR1 is MNHNS and CDR2 is SASEGT. CDR3 length equals 16 residues. CDR3 residues: CASSELRGADTGELFF. Written as DNA, the CDR3 is TGTGCCAGCAGTGAACTCCGGGGGGCCGACACCGGGGAGCTGTTTTTT.

The chain recombines TRBV7-2 with TRBJ2-7, with TRBD2 matching over 9 bases. Germline loops: CDR1 SGHTA, CDR2 FQGNSA. Losses at the gene ends were 1 base for V and 4 bases for J; bases not matched to a gene: 14. The CDR3 runs 18 residues. The CDR3 sequence is CASSLDQLAGPPFYEQYF. The CDR3 coding sequence is TGTGCCAGCAGCTTAGATCAGCTAGCGGGACCGCCCTTTTACGAGCAGTACTTC.